This entry concerns a single TCR beta chain. The antigen remains undetermined. These data belong to a study of siplizumab effects on memory and regulatory T cells. Study conclusions and caveats: Whether proliferating Tregs in siplizumab cultures suppress was not functionally confirmed. A naive or memory phenotype could not be assigned to roughly 80-97% of the proliferating CD4+ or CD8+ clones. On average, 68.8% of mappable alloreactive CD4+ clones were Treg-derived under siplizumab, against 26.9% in controls.

Method: immunoSEQ multiplex PCR; TCRdb's copy keeps in-frame clones and lacks some. The sample holds 75,000 to 100,000 clones; roughly 94% are singletons and the top ten take 1% to 1.5%. V was pared by 2 bases and J by 5 bases, with 9 bases of the junction left unmatched. The CDR3 extends over 16 amino acids. Germline V gene data show CDR1 as SGHNT and CDR2 as YYREEE (reference sequence). This chain links TRBV5-4 with TRBJ2-3, with 9 bases fitting TRBD2. The sequence derives from a human donor in good health. Input material: non-Treg CD4+ T cells sorted from blood. The CDR3 nucleotides read TGTGCCAGCAGCTTAAGCTCTAGCGGGATAGGAGATACGCAGTATTTT. Protein: CASSLSSSGIGDTQYF.